Presented here are 27 T cell receptor beta chains from one specimen sequenced in a study of early T cells in non-severe SARS-CoV-2 infection. TCRdb re-analysed the 5' RACE reads in MiXCR, keeping a single row per CDR3 protein. The sample lists 120,000 or so distinct CDR3 sequences, around 12% seen once, with 3.5% to 4% in the top ten. The material sequenced was whole blood, taken at baseline. The receptors were sampled from an adult who was a healthcare worker with PCR-confirmed SARS-CoV-2 infection or an uninfected control (not recorded which).

The CDR3 DNA follows: TGTGCCAGCAGTCCTACCAAGCGAAGCAGTGATACGCAGTATTTT. Translating gives CASSPTKRSSDTQYF. The chain links TRBV27 to TRBJ2-3; D is unclear. V lost 5 bases and J lost 6, with 18 bases in between. The CDR3 runs 15 residues. Germline CDR1 is MNHEY and CDR2 is SMNVEV (reference sequence).

This clonotype was detected many times. This chain connects TRBV3-1 to TRBJ1-2, with unresolved D. This CDR3 spans 15 amino acids. In germline, CDR1 is LGHDT, CDR2 YNNKEL (reference sequence). The V end lost 0 bases, the J end lost 6 bases, and 14 bases lay between the germline ends. This CDR3 is CASSQEAAPRDGYTF. The CDR3 bases are TGTGCCAGCAGCCAAGAAGCGGCCCCCCGGGATGGCTACACCTTC.

This rearrangement joins TRBV7-9 to TRBJ1-1; D is unclear. V lost 1 base and J lost 5, with 8 bases in between. This CDR3 contains 13 residues. Germline V gene data show CDR1 as SEHNR and CDR2 as FQNEAQ (reference sequence). The CDR3 region has the DNA TGTGCCAGCAGCTTAGGGTCAGCAACTGAAGCTTTCTTT. Its protein product is CASSLGSATEAFF.

This clonotype was seen more than once but under ten times. V is TRBV5-1 and J is TRBJ2-7; 16 nucleotides agree with TRBD2. This CDR3 region has 16 residues. Germline values: CDR1 SGHRS, CDR2 YFSETQ. Trimming took 4 bases from V and 5 from J; bases not matched to a gene: 6. The DNA of the CDR3 is TGCGCCAGCAGCAAGGGACTAGCGGGAGGGCAGAACGAGCAGTACTTC. Encoded protein: CASSKGLAGGQNEQYF.

The chain combines TRBV7-8 with TRBJ2-4, with 7 nucleotides matching TRBD1. The germline gives CDR1 SGHVS, CDR2 FQNEAQ. The CDR3 spans 16 residues. V was clipped by 4 bases and J by 3 bases; unmatched bases: 9. The CDR3 is CASSSYRGWDKNIQYF. DNA for the CDR3: TGTGCCAGCAGCTCATACAGGGGTTGGGACAAAAACATTCAGTACTTC.

This clonotype was recorded a few times. The rearrangement uses TRBV2 and TRBJ2-3; D ambiguous. The V gene lost 2 bases and the J gene lost 5 bases, with 5 bases spanning the gap. This CDR3 is built from 12 residues. Germline V gene data show CDR1 as SNHLY and CDR2 as FYNNEI. CDR3 in amino acids: CASSEWGDTQYF. CDR3 nucleotides: TGTGCCAGCAGTGAATGGGGAGATACGCAGTATTTT.

This clonotype was detected only a few times. The V call is TRBV4-1, the J call TRBJ2-1; D call uncertain. The length of the CDR3 is 14 residues. Trimming pared 1 base from V and 3 bases from J, leaving 7 bases between. CDR1 MGHRA and CDR2 YSYEKL come from the germline V gene. The CDR3: CASSQGPNYNEQFF. CDR3 nucleotides: TGCGCCAGCAGCCAAGGCCCCAACTACAATGAGCAGTTCTTC.

This sequence joins TRBV20-1 and TRBJ2-1; TRBD2 agrees at 9 bases. Germline V gives CDR1 DFQATT, CDR2 SNEGSKA (reference sequence). J gave up 5 bases and V 3 bases, and 5 bases lay outside the gene matches. The CDR3 is 14 amino acids. This chain's CDR3 is CSASPTSGHNEQFF. CDR3 bases: TGCAGTGCTAGCCCGACTAGCGGCCACAATGAGCAGTTCTTC.

This clonotype was picked up a small number of times. This chain links TRBV4-1 with TRBJ2-1, with 9 positions matching TRBD2. The CDR3 is made up of 13 amino acids. Germline V CDR1 and CDR2: MGHRA, YSYEKL. Trimming at V came to 1 base and at J to 13 bases, leaving 5 bases not matched to a gene. The CDR3 nucleotides are TGCGCCAGCAGCCAAGTAAGCGGGGGGATTCAGTTCTTC. Its protein product is CASSQVSGGIQFF.

The V and J genes are TRBV5-1 and TRBJ2-3; no clear D. Trimming shortened V by 0 bases and J by 2 bases, and 7 bases separated the two germline ends. This CDR3 has 14 amino acids. Germline CDR1 is SGHRS and CDR2 is YFSETQ. The DNA for the CDR3 is TGCGCCAGCAGCTTGGGGTCCTCCACAGATACGCAGTATTTT. It translates to CASSLGSSTDTQYF.

V is TRBV12-3 or TRBV12-4 and J is TRBJ1-1; D might be TRBD1 (6 bases). V lost 7 bases and J 5 bases, leaving 14 bases between the germline ends. This CDR3 region has 13 residues. Here the CDR3 DNA reads TGTGCCAGCATCGTGACAGGCCCTACTGAAGCTTTCTTT. Translated: CASIVTGPTEAFF.

This clonotype was recorded a few times. The rearrangement joins TRBV24-1 to TRBJ2-1, with D possibly matching TRBD2 (5 bases). V shed 4 bases and J shed 8 bases, with 14 bases lying between them. Per germline, CDR1 KGHDR and CDR2 SFDVKD. The CDR3 runs to 14 residues. In DNA form, the CDR3 reads TGTGCCACCAGTGACTATCGACTAAGACATGAGCAGTTCTTC. Protein product: CATSDYRLRHEQFF.

This clonotype was detected many times. The rearrangement uses TRBV11-1 and TRBJ1-2, with TRBD1 matching over 8 bases. Germline values: CDR1 SGHAT, CDR2 FQDESV (reference sequence). The ends lost 5 bases at V and 4 bases at J; junction bases unmatched: 3. The CDR3 runs 13 residues. CDR3 bases: TGTGCCAGCAGCCCGACAGGGGTCTATGGCTACACCTTC. Encoded protein: CASSPTGVYGYTF.

This clonotype occurred many times. CDR3 sequence reads: CSTRMAWDSPLHF. CDR3 nucleotide sequence: TGCAGTACACGCATGGCCTGGGATTCACCCCTCCACTTT. This rearrangement joins TRBV20-1 to TRBJ1-6; no definite D call. The CDR3 loop spans 13 amino acids. Germline V gene sequence: CDR1 DFQATT, CDR2 SNEGSKA (reference sequence). V lost 8 bases and J 8 bases, leaving 16 bases between the germline ends.

J is TRBJ2-4 and V is TRBV25-1; no clear D. This CDR3 spans 13 amino acids. The V gene lost 5 bases and the J gene lost 6 bases, with 11 bases spanning the gap. Germline CDR1 is MGHDK and CDR2 is SYGVNS. This chain's CDR3 is CASSSSPANIQYF. The DNA for the CDR3 is TGTGCCAGCAGTAGTAGTCCGGCAAACATTCAGTACTTC.

This clonotype was picked up a small number of times. CDR3 sequence: CASSRTMGQSAGYTF. The CDR3 DNA reads TGTGCCAGCAGTCGTACAATGGGACAGTCTGCTGGCTACACCTTC. The chain recombines TRBV12-3 or TRBV12-4 with TRBJ1-2; 7 bases agree with TRBD1. CDR3 size: 15 residues. V was clipped by 5 bases and J by 7 bases; unmatched bases: 13.

V gene TRBV23-1 combines with J gene TRBJ2-2; D is possibly TRBD1 (6 bases). TRBV23-1 is designated an ORF whose function remains uncertain. This CDR3 is 15 amino acids long. Trimming shortened V by 4 bases and J by 2 bases, and 11 bases separated the two germline ends. The CDR3 coding sequence is TGCGCCAGCAGTCCGGACAGAACTAACACCGGGGAGCTGTTTTTT. Translating it yields CASSPDRTNTGELFF.

The chain combines TRBV7-9 with TRBJ2-6; D perhaps matches TRBD2 (5 bases). The CDR3 is 15 residues long. Germline CDR1 SEHNR, CDR2 FQNEAQ (reference sequence). The germline V and J ends were trimmed by 1 base and 1 base, with 5 bases remaining between them. The CDR3 loop is CASSLGRSGANVLTF. In nucleotides, the CDR3 is TGTGCCAGCAGCTTAGGGAGGTCTGGGGCCAACGTCCTGACTTTC. Together with reference TRBV7-9 and TRBJ2-6, the CDR3 gives the full variable domain: DTGVSQNPRHKITKRGQNVTFRCDPISEHNRLYWYRQTLGQGPEFLTYFQNEAQLEKSRLLSDRFSAERPKGSFSTLEIQRTEQGDSAMYLCASSLGRSGANVLTFGAGSRLTVL.

This clonotype has a handful of counts. The rearrangement uses TRBV7-9 and TRBJ2-7, with TRBD1 matching 9 bases. Germline V gene sequence: CDR1 SEHNR, CDR2 FQNEAQ (reference sequence). J was trimmed by 3 bases and V by 4 bases; bases with no gene match: 4. The CDR3 has 14 amino acids. The CDR3 bases are TGTGCCAGCAGCTCGACAGGGGGGATCTACGAGCAGTACTTC. Translation gives CASSSTGGIYEQYF.

Here the CDR3 DNA reads TGTGCCAGCAGCCGAACCGGGACAGTCTATGGCTACACCTTC. It encodes CASSRTGTVYGYTF. This chain links TRBV4-2 with TRBJ1-2, with 7 nucleotides matching TRBD1. V shed 4 bases and J 4 bases; nucleotides not matched to a gene: 6. CDR1 is LGHNA, CDR2 YNFKEQ, per germline. This CDR3 region has 14 residues.

This clonotype was recorded at least ten times. This rearrangement joins TRBV15 to TRBJ1-5; D is unclear. The germline gives CDR1 LNHNV, CDR2 YYDKDF (reference sequence). Trimming pared 4 bases from V and 2 bases from J, leaving 6 bases between. The CDR3 has 13 amino acids. In DNA form, the CDR3 reads TGTGCCACCAGCACTCTGGGCAATCAGCCCCAGCATTTT. Amino acid sequence: CATSTLGNQPQHF. Full variable domain (remainder filled in from reference TRBV15 and TRBJ1-5): DAMVIQNPRYQVTQFGKPVTLSCSQTLNHNVMYWYQQKSSQAPKLLFHYYDKDFNNEADTPDNFQSRRPNTSFCFLDIRSPGLGDTAMYLCATSTLGNQPQHFGDGTRLSIL.

The chain joins TRBV28 to TRBJ1-6, with a tentative D call TRBD1 (5 bases). The germline CDR1 and CDR2 sequences are MDHEN and SYDVKM. The V end was cut by 6 bases, the J end by 5 bases, with 20 bases between. This CDR3 is 17 amino acids long. This chain's CDR3 is CASSPGEPRRDNSPLHF. The CDR3, as DNA: TGTGCCAGCAGCCCGGGGGAGCCCCGACGAGATAATTCACCCCTCCACTTT.

The rearrangement uses TRBV27 and TRBJ1-4; no firm D call. Germline V gene lookup returns CDR1 MNHEY and CDR2 SMNVEV (reference sequence). The CDR3 consists of 13 residues. The germline V and J ends were trimmed by 1 base and 8 bases, with 8 bases remaining between them. CDR3 in DNA: TGTGCCAGCAGTTTATTCGAGAGGGAAAAACTGTTTTTT. Translated, it gives CASSLFEREKLFF.

This clonotype was recorded many times. The chain joins TRBV29-1 to TRBJ1-4; D call uncertain. Trimming took off 6 bases at V and 3 bases at J, with 11 bases between the two ends. There are 13 residues in the CDR3. Germline V gene data show CDR1 as SQVTM and CDR2 as ANQGSEA. The CDR3 spells CSVVLSANEKLFF. The DNA for the CDR3 is TGCAGCGTAGTTCTCTCGGCTAATGAAAAACTGTTTTTT.

This clonotype has more than one count but fewer than ten. The chain uses TRBV25-1 and TRBJ2-5, with TRBD1 matching 7 bases. This CDR3 contains 15 residues. Trimming took 3 bases from V and 3 from J; bases not matched to a gene: 7. Germline V gene sequence: CDR1 MGHDK, CDR2 SYGVNS. CDR3: CASSDRGGLEETQYF. CDR3 bases: TGTGCCAGCAGTGACCGAGGGGGCCTTGAAGAGACCCAGTACTTC.

CDR3 bases: TGTGCCAGCAGCCCCGGGACTAGCGGACCCTACGAGCAGTACTTC. It encodes CASSPGTSGPYEQYF. The chain has TRBV7-8 and TRBJ2-7, with 11 bases aligning to TRBD2. Germline V lookup: CDR1 SGHVS, CDR2 FQNEAQ. This CDR3 is built from 15 residues. V was clipped by 5 bases and J by 2 bases; unmatched bases: 5.

The chain uses TRBV27 and TRBJ2-7; possibly TRBD2 for D (6 bases). The germline V and J ends were trimmed by 5 bases and 3 bases, with 14 bases remaining between them. The V gene's germline CDR1 is MNHEY and CDR2 SMNVEV (reference sequence). The CDR3 extends over 14 amino acids. The CDR3 DNA reads TGTGCCAGCAGTCCCTCGCGGGACCACTACGAGCAGTACTTC. Translated: CASSPSRDHYEQYF.